This is a list of T cell receptor beta chains from one sample in a study. TCRdb fed the 5' RACE reads into MiXCR, producing one record per CDR3 protein. The table shows some 6,000 distinct CDR3 sequences, with over 45% occurring only once. The sample consisted of tumor-infiltrating memory CD4+ T cells sorted from the breast tumor. The receptors originated from a female donor with breast cancer. CDR3s include the opening cysteine and the closing phenylalanine or tryptophan. The D gene is left open where the match is weak. Expanded clones get a size class; other rows say once, few or many, or leave the size out.

clone_size,j_call,v_call,d_call,cdr3_nt,cdr3_aa
NA,TRBJ1-2,TRBV12-3/TRBV12-4,NA,TGTGCCAGCAGTTTACGGTACCCTGGGGATGGCTACACCTTC,CASSLRYPGDGYTF
NA,TRBJ2-5,TRBV7-2,NA,TGTGCCAGCAGCATAGGACGGGGTGAAGAGACCCAGTACTTC,CASSIGRGEETQYF
NA,TRBJ2-5,TRBV5-1,NA,TGCGCCAGCAGGAAAAGTCAAGAGACCCAGTACTTC,CASRKSQETQYF
NA,TRBJ1-4,TRBV20-1,NA,TGCAGTGCTAGGGAGGGTACAACTAATGAAAAACTGTTTTTT,CSAREGTTNEKLFF
few,TRBJ1-1,TRBV5-1,NA,TGCGCCAGCAGCTTGGCTGACAGGCTTGAAGCTTTCTTT,CASSLADRLEAFF
large,TRBJ1-2,TRBV20-1,TRBD1,TGCAGTGCTATAGAGGGGGCGGATAGTGGCTACACCTTC,CSAIEGADSGYTF
NA,TRBJ1-2,TRBV7-3,TRBD1,TGTGCCAGCAGCCAGGGACAGAGCTATGGCTACACCTTC,CASSQGQSYGYTF
few,TRBJ2-3,TRBV12-3/TRBV12-4,NA,TGTGCCAGCAGCCCAATTCCCGGCGATACGCAGTATTTT,CASSPIPGDTQYF
few,TRBJ2-7,TRBV7-2,NA,TGTGCCAGCAGCTTAAGTCCTCACTACGAGCAGTACTTC,CASSLSPHYEQYF
NA,TRBJ1-5,TRBV12-3/TRBV12-4,NA,TGTGCCAGCAGTTTTGGGGGGCCCTATCAGCCCCAGCATTTT,CASSFGGPYQPQHF
NA,TRBJ2-1,TRBV5-1,TRBD2,TGCGCCAGCAGCTTGTCTAGCGGGAGGGCCTTAGCCTACAATGAGCAGTTCTTC,CASSLSSGRALAYNEQFF
NA,TRBJ1-2,TRBV20-1,NA,TGCAGTGCTAGGCGAGGGGCAGGAGGCTACACCTTC,CSARRGAGGYTF
NA,TRBJ1-1,TRBV20-1,NA,TGCAGTGCTCTACAGGGTAATTCCGAAGCTTTCTTT,CSALQGNSEAFF
NA,TRBJ2-1,TRBV6-1,NA,TGTGCCAGCAGACGCGCAGGGGACAATGAGCAGTTCTTC,CASRRAGDNEQFF
NA,TRBJ2-1,TRBV12-3/TRBV12-4,NA,TGTGCCAGCAGTTTTAGGCAGGAGGGTGAGCAGTTCTTC,CASSFRQEGEQFF
NA,TRBJ2-7,TRBV3-1,TRBD1,TGTGCCAGCAGCCAAGATCTTCACAGGGGGCTCGAGCAGTACTTC,CASSQDLHRGLEQYF
few,TRBJ2-7,TRBV11-3,NA,TGTGCCAGCAGCTTAGAGGGCCCCTACGAGCAGTACTTC,CASSLEGPYEQYF
few,TRBJ2-7,TRBV20-1,NA,TGCAGTGCTAGAGATAGGAACGAGCAGTACTTC,CSARDRNEQYF
NA,TRBJ2-7,TRBV20-1,NA,TGCAGTGCCGCGGACTTCGCAACCTACGAGCAGTACTTC,CSAADFATYEQYF
NA,TRBJ2-5,TRBV6-2/TRBV6-3,NA,TGTGCCGGCAGTCCGCCCAGTTACAACAAGGAGACCCAGTACTTC,CAGSPPSYNKETQYF
few,TRBJ1-6,TRBV20-1,NA,TGCAGTGCAGCAGGGTCCGGTCCTAATTCACCCCTCCACTTT,CSAAGSGPNSPLHF
NA,TRBJ1-1,TRBV5-1,TRBD1,TGCGCCAGTTCGGGGACAGGTAGAGAGGGGACTGAAGCTTTCTTT,CASSGTGREGTEAFF
NA,TRBJ1-3,TRBV6-6,NA,TGTGCCAGCAGGGTGGGACGGAATGGAAACACCATATATTTT,CASRVGRNGNTIYF
NA,TRBJ2-1,TRBV7-9,NA,TGTGCCAGCGACGGGGCGGACAATGAGCAGTTCTTC,CASDGADNEQFF
few,TRBJ1-5,TRBV20-1,NA,TGCAGTGCTACACAAAGACAGGCCGGGGGGCCCCAGCATTTT,CSATQRQAGGPQHF
NA,TRBJ2-1,TRBV7-3,TRBD2,TGTGCCAGCAGCCCAAAATCGGGACTAGCGGGGGCCCATGAGCAGTTCTTC,CASSPKSGLAGAHEQFF
NA,TRBJ2-5,TRBV30,NA,TGTGCCTGGAGCGCAGGCGCGGGCCCCCGGGAGACCCAGTACTTC,CAWSAGAGPRETQYF
NA,TRBJ2-1,TRBV5-1,TRBD2,TGCGCCAGCAGCTATGCGGGACTAATCAATGAGCAGTTCTTC,CASSYAGLINEQFF
NA,TRBJ1-1,TRBV10-2,NA,TGCGCCAGCAGGTCCATGAGCACTGAAGCTTTCTTT,CASRSMSTEAFF
few,TRBJ2-7,TRBV12-3/TRBV12-4,TRBD2,TGTGCCAGCTCCCGGGGGGGAACCTACGAGCAGTACTTC,CASSRGGTYEQYF
NA,TRBJ1-2,TRBV5-6,TRBD1,TGTGCCAGCAGCTGGGGACAGGCCGGCTCCTATGGCTACACCTTC,CASSWGQAGSYGYTF
NA,TRBJ2-5,TRBV20-1,NA,TGCAGTGCTAGAGGGGTGGGGGGCCAAGAGACCCAGTACTTC,CSARGVGGQETQYF
NA,TRBJ2-5,TRBV20-1,TRBD2,TGCAGTGCGCTCCCAACTAGCGGGGGGCAAGAGACCCAGTACTTC,CSALPTSGGQETQYF
NA,TRBJ1-1,TRBV20-1,NA,TGCAGTGCTAGAGAGCCACCTTCGGACAGATTAGCCACTGAAGCTTTCTTT,CSAREPPSDRLATEAFF
few,TRBJ2-1,TRBV20-1,NA,TGCAGTGCTAGAGCCGGGACACAGATTGGGCATTCAGTTCGGTTCTTC,CSARAGTQIGHSVRFF
NA,TRBJ2-7,TRBV6-1,NA,TGTGCCAGCACGACGCCGGGACCGACTTACGAGCAGTACTTC,CASTTPGPTYEQYF
NA,TRBJ1-2,TRBV5-1,NA,TGCGCCAGCAGCTTGGAGGGTTATGGCTACACCTTC,CASSLEGYGYTF
NA,TRBJ1-6,TRBV15,NA,TGTGCCACCAGCAGAGTTTGGGGCACAGGGAGCTCCTATAATTCACCCCTCCACTTT,CATSRVWGTGSSYNSPLHF
NA,TRBJ1-5,TRBV12-3/TRBV12-4,TRBD1,TGTGCCAGCAGTAGGGACAGGAAAAGCAATCAGCCCCAGCATTTT,CASSRDRKSNQPQHF
NA,TRBJ2-1,TRBV7-9,NA,TGTGCCAGCAACTTAGAGGTCCCTTCCTACAATGAGCAGTCCTTC,CASNLEVPSYNEQSF
once,TRBJ2-7,TRBV5-1,TRBD2,TGCGCCAGCAGCGCACAAGTAGCGGGGGGCGACGAGCAGTACTTC,CASSAQVAGGDEQYF
NA,TRBJ2-5,TRBV12-3/TRBV12-4,NA,TGTGCCAGCAGTTCTCCCGGGACCGGGGAGACCCAGTACTTC,CASSSPGTGETQYF
NA,TRBJ2-3,TRBV29-1,TRBD1,TGCAGCGTTCGAGGACAGGGGGGGGGCGCAGATACGCAGTATTTT,CSVRGQGGGADTQYF
few,TRBJ2-3,TRBV12-5,TRBD2,TGTGCTAGTGGTCCGGGGGGGAGTATAGATACGCAGTATTTT,CASGPGGSIDTQYF
NA,TRBJ1-2,TRBV5-1,NA,TGCGCCAGCAGCTTGGAGAGTCCTAACTATGGCTACACCTTC,CASSLESPNYGYTF
NA,TRBJ1-5,TRBV20-1,NA,TGCAGTGCTAGGGACAGTCTCCATCAGCCCCAGCATTTT,CSARDSLHQPQHF
NA,TRBJ2-7,TRBV6-5,NA,TGTGCCAGCACACGAGGCAGGGGATCCTACGAGCAGTACTTC,CASTRGRGSYEQYF
NA,TRBJ2-3,TRBV2,NA,TGTGCCAGCAGTGTAACGATCACAGATACGCAGTATTTT,CASSVTITDTQYF
few,TRBJ2-3,TRBV15,NA,TGTGCCACCACCCATGTGGAGGGCACAGATACGCAGTATTTT,CATTHVEGTDTQYF
NA,TRBJ1-2,TRBV7-6,TRBD1,TGTGCCAGCAGCCCGACAGGGAACTATGGCTACACCTTC,CASSPTGNYGYTF
NA,TRBJ1-1,TRBV5-1,TRBD1,TGCGCCAGCAGCTTCTGGACAGGAGTGGGGACTGAAGCTTTCTTT,CASSFWTGVGTEAFF
NA,TRBJ1-2,TRBV5-1,TRBD1,TGCGCCAGCAGCTTGGGACAGGGGCGCAACTATGGCTACGCCTTC,CASSLGQGRNYGYAF
NA,TRBJ2-1,TRBV2,NA,TGTGCCAGCAGACCTCCGGAGCAGAAGGATGAGCAGTTCTTC,CASRPPEQKDEQFF
medium-sized,TRBJ1-2,TRBV5-1,TRBD1,TGCGCCAGCAGCTATGGACAGGGGCCGTCCAACTATGGCTACACCTTC,CASSYGQGPSNYGYTF
NA,TRBJ2-3,TRBV2,TRBD1,TGTGCCAGCAGCCCTGACAGGGGGCGAGCAGATACGCAGTATTTT,CASSPDRGRADTQYF
few,TRBJ1-2,TRBV20-1,TRBD1,TGCAGTGCTAGAGGCGCGACAGGGGGCGACTATGGCTACACCTTC,CSARGATGGDYGYTF
NA,TRBJ2-1,TRBV7-2,TRBD2,TGTGCCAGCAGCGTCGACCTAGCGGCGTATGAGCAGTTCTTC,CASSVDLAAYEQFF
NA,TRBJ2-2,TRBV15,NA,TGTGCCACCAGCAGAGATCAAAGAGGGGAGCTGTTTTTT,CATSRDQRGELFF
NA,TRBJ1-3,TRBV5-5,NA,TGTGCCAGCAGCTTGGTTCCGAGCTCTGGAAACACCATATATTTT,CASSLVPSSGNTIYF
NA,TRBJ1-1,TRBV6-6,NA,TGTGCCAGCACCAGGGATATAATGAACACTGAAGCTTTCTTT,CASTRDIMNTEAFF